The rows below give T cell receptor beta chains drawn from one sample of a study of CD8+ T cells in alopecia areata. The repertoire was sequenced with immunoSEQ multiplex PCR; TCRdb's copy has only in-frame clones and lacks some. The repertoire holds fewer than 150,000 clones, about three fifths seen once, with approximately 31% in the top ten. The input for sequencing was CD8+ T cells sorted from blood, taken at week 4, from a patient treated with tofacitinib. These receptors all stem from a human donor with alopecia areata. The CDR3 runs from the conserved cysteine through the conserved F or W. The order of the fields is J gene, clone size, D gene, V gene, CDR3 protein, CDR3 DNA. The D gene is left open where the match is weak. The size of a clone is reported for some rows only, either as once, few or many, or as a class for expanded clones.

>TRBJ2-7|NA|NA|TRBV27
CASSLKEGYYEQYF
TGTGCCAGCAGTTTGAAGGAGGGCTACTACGAGCAGTACTTC
>TRBJ1-1|few|NA|TRBV23-1
CASLSFREGTEAFF
TGCGCCAGCCTTTCGTTCAGGGAGGGGACTGAAGCTTTCTTT
>TRBJ1-1|NA|NA|TRBV6-5
CASRGWTEAFF
TGTGCCAGCAGAGGGTGGACTGAAGCTTTCTTT
>TRBJ2-1|NA|NA|TRBV28
CASSGIQGTDEQFF
TGTGCCAGCAGTGGGATACAGGGTACGGATGAGCAGTTCTTC
>TRBJ2-5|NA|NA|TRBV5-6
CASSFLAEETQYF
TGTGCCAGCAGCTTCCTCGCTGAGGAGACCCAGTACTTC
>TRBJ2-1|NA|NA|TRBV30
CAWSVLTGNEQFF
TGTGCCTGGAGTGTACTCACTGGCAATGAGCAGTTCTTC
>TRBJ2-7|NA|NA|TRBV25-1
CASSDSRRTDYEQYF
TGTGCCAGCAGTGATTCCCGACGGACGGACTACGAGCAGTACTTC
>TRBJ2-4|few|NA|TRBV9
CASSSRTENIQYF
TGTGCCAGCAGCTCCCGGACAGAAAACATTCAGTACTTC
>TRBJ2-1|NA|NA|TRBV29-1
CSVERNNEQFF
TGCAGCGTTGAACGGAACAATGAGCAGTTCTTC
>TRBJ2-5|NA|TRBD1|TRBV7-9
CASSLAGRGRETQYF
TGTGCCAGCAGCTTAGCGGGCAGGGGGAGAGAGACCCAGTACTTC
>TRBJ2-1|NA|NA|TRBV6-5
CASEEYNEQFF
TGTGCCAGTGAGGAGTACAATGAGCAGTTCTTC
>TRBJ2-5|few|NA|TRBV7-9
CASSLGPAVQETQYF
TGTGCCAGCAGCTTAGGCCCGGCTGTTCAAGAGACCCAGTACTTC
>TRBJ1-2|NA|NA|TRBV5-4
CASSSGKEDGYTF
TGTGCCAGCAGCTCCGGGAAGGAGGATGGCTACACCTTC
>TRBJ2-5|few|TRBD1|TRBV2
CASSADRGRETQYF
TGTGCCAGCAGCGCGGACAGGGGGCGAGAGACCCAGTACTTC
>TRBJ2-7|NA|TRBD1|TRBV29-1
CSARDSYEQYF
TGCAGCGCCCGGGACAGCTACGAGCAGTACTTC
>TRBJ1-1|NA|NA|TRBV4-3
CASSQVGLGNTEAFF
TGCGCCAGCAGCCAAGTGGGCCTGGGGAACACTGAAGCTTTCTTT
>TRBJ1-5|NA|NA|TRBV6-1
CASSEFPGGPQHF
TGTGCCAGCAGTGAATTTCCAGGAGGGCCCCAGCATTTT
>TRBJ1-3|NA|NA|TRBV28
CASSRTNSFLGNTIYF
TGTGCCAGCAGCCGCACGAACTCATTCTTGGGAAACACCATATATTTT
>TRBJ2-6|NA|NA|TRBV10-3
CAILIEVWGRTGANVLTF
TGTGCCATCCTAATCGAGGTCTGGGGACGGACTGGGGCCAACGTCCTGACTTTC
>TRBJ2-7|NA|TRBD2|TRBV27
CASSPPGLAVYEQYF
TGTGCCAGCAGTCCCCCCGGACTAGCAGTCTACGAGCAGTACTTC
>TRBJ2-7|NA|NA|TRBV30
CAWSVGVYEQYF
TGTGCCTGGAGTGTGGGGGTGTACGAGCAGTACTTC
>TRBJ2-7|NA|TRBD1|TRBV30
CAWSVGDRSHSYEQYF
TGTGCCTGGAGTGTCGGGGACAGGAGCCACTCCTACGAGCAGTACTTC
>TRBJ2-3|NA|TRBD2|TRBV29-1
CSVEMSVSSGGYTDTQYF
TGCAGCGTTGAAATGAGCGTATCTAGCGGGGGTTACACAGATACGCAGTATTTT
>TRBJ2-3|NA|NA|TRBV4-3
CASSPGTGSTDTQYF
TGCGCCAGCAGCCCTGGGACGGGGAGCACAGATACGCAGTATTTT
>TRBJ1-5|few|NA|TRBV19
CASSMDGQPQHF
TGTGCCAGTAGTATGGACGGTCAGCCCCAGCATTTT
>TRBJ1-1|NA|NA|TRBV29-1
CSVPGADTEAFF
TGCAGCGTTCCGGGGGCAGACACTGAAGCTTTCTTT
>TRBJ2-7|few|NA|TRBV7-9
CASSLSETPNEQYF
TGTGCCAGCAGCTTATCCGAGACACCTAACGAGCAGTACTTC
>TRBJ2-3|NA|NA|TRBV7-9
CASSLMAGDGDTQYF
TGTGCCAGCAGCTTAATGGCAGGGGATGGAGATACGCAGTATTTT
>TRBJ2-7|NA|NA|TRBV6-5
CASSDSYEQYF
TGTGCCAGCAGTGATTCCTACGAGCAGTACTTC
>TRBJ2-5|NA|TRBD1|TRBV13
CASSLRGPGETQYF
TGTGCCAGCAGCTTGAGGGGGCCTGGAGAGACCCAGTACTTC
>TRBJ1-1|NA|NA|TRBV13
CASSWTYSRDTEAFF
TGTGCCAGCAGCTGGACTTACAGCAGGGACACTGAAGCTTTCTTT
>TRBJ2-3|NA|NA|TRBV2
CASTPGQSRTDTQYF
TGTGCCAGCACTCCTGGGCAGAGCCGCACAGATACGCAGTATTTT
>TRBJ2-5|NA|TRBD1|TRBV30
CAWSRDSAETQYF
TGTGCCTGGAGTCGGGACAGTGCGGAGACCCAGTACTTC
>TRBJ2-3|NA|NA|TRBV9
CASSVEGGRDTQYF
TGTGCCAGCAGCGTAGAGGGGGGGCGAGATACGCAGTATTTT
>TRBJ2-6|NA|TRBD1|TRBV13
CASSHQTGAGANVLTF
TGTGCCAGCAGCCACCAAACAGGGGCTGGGGCCAACGTCCTGACTTTC
>TRBJ2-1|NA|NA|TRBV27
CASKAWGSSYNEQFF
TGTGCCAGCAAGGCGTGGGGAAGCTCCTACAATGAGCAGTTCTTC
>TRBJ2-2|few|NA|TRBV30
CAWSVGTGTAGTGELFF
TGTGCCTGGAGTGTAGGAACCGGGACAGCGGGGACCGGGGAGCTGTTTTTT
>TRBJ2-7|NA|NA|TRBV29-1
CSPRQSSYEQYF
TGCAGCCCCCGACAGAGCTCCTACGAGCAGTACTTC
>TRBJ1-1|NA|NA|TRBV28
CASSLIGNTEAFF
TGTGCCAGCAGTTTGATAGGGAACACTGAAGCTTTCTTT
>TRBJ1-2|NA|NA|TRBV7-9
CASTAWMLGTVYGYTF
TGTGCCAGCACCGCTTGGATGTTGGGCACGGTCTATGGCTACACCTTC
>TRBJ2-1|NA|NA|TRBV14
CASSPGGEQFF
TGTGCCAGCAGCCCCGGAGGTGAGCAGTTCTTC
>TRBJ1-2|NA|NA|TRBV25-1
CASSVWGERYGYTF
TGTGCCAGCAGTGTCTGGGGAGAACGCTATGGCTACACCTTC
>TRBJ1-2|NA|NA|TRBV29-1
CSVEDLVRGSGWSYTF
TGCAGCGTTGAAGATTTGGTAAGGGGCAGCGGATGGAGCTACACCTTC
>TRBJ1-1|NA|NA|TRBV19
CASSIMGNTEAFF
TGTGCCAGTAGTATAATGGGGAACACTGAAGCTTTCTTT
>TRBJ1-2|NA|TRBD1|TRBV29-1
CSVDARQGPRGYTF
TGCAGCGTTGACGCGCGACAGGGCCCGCGGGGCTACACCTTC
>TRBJ2-5|NA|TRBD1|TRBV7-8
CASSLGNHRGPQETQYF
TGTGCCAGCAGCTTAGGGAACCACAGGGGCCCCCAAGAGACCCAGTACTTC
>TRBJ2-2|NA|TRBD2|TRBV30
CASPSGGASGELFF
TGTGCCTCTCCTAGCGGGGGGGCCTCCGGGGAGCTGTTTTTT
>TRBJ1-2|few|NA|TRBV5-1
CASSPGTFYGYTF
TGCGCCAGCAGCCCTGGGACATTTTATGGCTACACCTTC
>TRBJ1-2|NA|NA|TRBV25-1
CATTGRYGYTF
TGTGCCACTACAGGGAGGTATGGCTACACCTTC
>TRBJ2-4|NA|TRBD1|TRBV18
CAYRGKNIQYF
TGTGCCTACAGGGGTAAAAACATTCAGTACTTC
>TRBJ1-1|NA|NA|TRBV29-1
CSVEDSNTEAFF
TGCAGCGTTGAGGACAGCAACACTGAAGCTTTCTTT
>TRBJ2-1|few|NA|TRBV27
CASSLTVSSYNEQFF
TGTGCCAGCAGTTTGACAGTCAGCTCCTACAATGAGCAGTTCTTC
>TRBJ1-2|NA|NA|TRBV9
CASFSGEDYGYTF
TGTGCCAGCTTTAGCGGGGAGGACTATGGCTACACCTTC
>TRBJ2-5|NA|NA|TRBV29-1
CSVEVWDSKSQETQYF
TGCAGCGTTGAAGTTTGGGACTCAAAGAGCCAAGAGACCCAGTACTTC
>TRBJ2-3|NA|NA|TRBV9
CASSDRGESTDTQYF
TGTGCCAGCAGCGACCGCGGGGAAAGCACAGATACGCAGTATTTT
>TRBJ2-7|few|TRBD1|TRBV27
CASSSPGTGLYEQYF
TGTGCCAGCAGTTCTCCCGGGACAGGATTATACGAGCAGTACTTC
>TRBJ1-2|NA|NA|TRBV9
CASSVDGRANYGYTF
TGTGCCAGCAGCGTAGATGGCAGGGCTAACTATGGCTACACCTTC